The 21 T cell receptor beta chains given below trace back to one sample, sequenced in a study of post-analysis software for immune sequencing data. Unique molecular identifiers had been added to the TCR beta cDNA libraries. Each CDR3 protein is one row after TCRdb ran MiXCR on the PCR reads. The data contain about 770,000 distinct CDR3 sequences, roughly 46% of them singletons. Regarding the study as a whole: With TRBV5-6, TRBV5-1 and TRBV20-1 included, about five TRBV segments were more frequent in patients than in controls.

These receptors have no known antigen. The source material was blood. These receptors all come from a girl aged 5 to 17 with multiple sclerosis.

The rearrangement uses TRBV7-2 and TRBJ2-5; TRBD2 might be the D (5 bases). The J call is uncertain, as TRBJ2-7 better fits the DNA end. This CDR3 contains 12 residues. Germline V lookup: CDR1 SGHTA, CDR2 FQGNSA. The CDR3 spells CASSFDYAEQYF. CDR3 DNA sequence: TGTGCCAGCAGCTTTGACTACGCCGAGCAGTACTTC.

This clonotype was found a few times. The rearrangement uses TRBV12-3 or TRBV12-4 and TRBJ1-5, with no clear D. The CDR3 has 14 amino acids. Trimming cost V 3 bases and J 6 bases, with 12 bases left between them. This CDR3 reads CASSFLGLGQPQHF. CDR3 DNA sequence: TGTGCCAGCAGTTTTCTGGGTTTAGGTCAGCCCCAGCATTTT.

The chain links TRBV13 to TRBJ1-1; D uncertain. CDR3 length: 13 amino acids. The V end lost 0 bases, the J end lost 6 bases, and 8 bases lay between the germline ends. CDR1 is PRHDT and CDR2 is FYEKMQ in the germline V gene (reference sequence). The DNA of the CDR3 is TGTGCCAGCAGCTTAGGTTTGGGCGCTGAAGCTTTCTTT. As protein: CASSLGLGAEAFF.

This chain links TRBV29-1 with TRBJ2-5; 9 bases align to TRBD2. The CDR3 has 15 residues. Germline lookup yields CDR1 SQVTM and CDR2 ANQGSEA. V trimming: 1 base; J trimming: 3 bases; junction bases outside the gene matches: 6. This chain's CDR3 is CSVEVLAGVKETQYF. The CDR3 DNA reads TGCAGCGTTGAAGTGTTAGCGGGAGTGAAAGAGACCCAGTACTTC.

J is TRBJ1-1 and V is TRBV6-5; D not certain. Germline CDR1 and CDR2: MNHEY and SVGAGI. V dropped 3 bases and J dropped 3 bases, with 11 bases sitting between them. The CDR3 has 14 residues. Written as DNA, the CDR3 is TGTGCCAGCAGTTATCGGAGGGAGGACACTGAAGCTTTCTTT. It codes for CASSYRREDTEAFF.

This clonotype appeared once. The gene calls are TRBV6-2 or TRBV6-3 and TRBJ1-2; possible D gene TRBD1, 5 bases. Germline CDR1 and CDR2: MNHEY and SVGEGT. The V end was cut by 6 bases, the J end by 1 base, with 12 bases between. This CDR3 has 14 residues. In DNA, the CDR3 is TGTGCCAGCAGCTGGGGACGGAATAACTATGGCTACACCTTC. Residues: CASSWGRNNYGYTF.

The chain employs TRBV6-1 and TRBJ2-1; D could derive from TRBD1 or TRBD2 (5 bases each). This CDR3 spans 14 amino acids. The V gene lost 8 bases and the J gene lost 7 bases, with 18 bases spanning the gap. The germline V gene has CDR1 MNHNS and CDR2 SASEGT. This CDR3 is CASLAGVGDNEQFF. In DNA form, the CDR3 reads TGTGCCAGCCTGGCGGGTGTAGGGGATAATGAGCAGTTCTTC.

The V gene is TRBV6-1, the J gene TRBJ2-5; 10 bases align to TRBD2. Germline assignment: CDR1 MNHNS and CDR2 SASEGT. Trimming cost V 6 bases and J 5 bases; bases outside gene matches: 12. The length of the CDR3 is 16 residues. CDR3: CASRPDVAGGVETQYF. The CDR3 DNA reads TGTGCCAGCAGACCAGACGTAGCGGGAGGTGTGGAGACCCAGTACTTC.

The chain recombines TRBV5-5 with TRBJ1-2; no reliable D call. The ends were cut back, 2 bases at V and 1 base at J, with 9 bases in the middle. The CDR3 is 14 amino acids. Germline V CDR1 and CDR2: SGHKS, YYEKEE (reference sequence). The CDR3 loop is CASSFSWDNYGYTF. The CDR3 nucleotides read TGTGCCAGCAGCTTTAGTTGGGATAACTATGGCTACACCTTC.

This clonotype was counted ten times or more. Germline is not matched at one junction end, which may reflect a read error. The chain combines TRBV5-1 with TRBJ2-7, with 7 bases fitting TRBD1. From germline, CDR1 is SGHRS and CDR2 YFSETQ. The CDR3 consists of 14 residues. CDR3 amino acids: CASSLGGGNYEQYF. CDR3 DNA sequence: TGTGCCAGCAGTTTAGGGGGCGGAAACTACGAGCAGTACTTC.

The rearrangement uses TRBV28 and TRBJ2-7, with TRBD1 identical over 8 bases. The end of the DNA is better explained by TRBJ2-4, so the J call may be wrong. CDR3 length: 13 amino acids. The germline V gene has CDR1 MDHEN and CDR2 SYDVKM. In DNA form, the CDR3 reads TGTGCCAGCAGCCCCCGGGACAGGCCCATTCAGTACTTC. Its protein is CASSPRDRPIQYF.

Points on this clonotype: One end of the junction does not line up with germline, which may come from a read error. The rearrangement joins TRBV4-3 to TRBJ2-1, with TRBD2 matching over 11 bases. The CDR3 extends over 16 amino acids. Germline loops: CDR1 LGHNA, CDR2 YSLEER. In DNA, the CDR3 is TGCGCCAGCAGCCAGGATCCGGGACTAGCGGACAATGTGCAGTTCTTC. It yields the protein CASSQDPGLADNVQFF.

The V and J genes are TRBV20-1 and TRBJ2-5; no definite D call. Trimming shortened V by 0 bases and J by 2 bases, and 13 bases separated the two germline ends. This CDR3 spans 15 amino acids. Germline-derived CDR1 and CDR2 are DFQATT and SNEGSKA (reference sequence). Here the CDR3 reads CSAREVTTTQETQYF. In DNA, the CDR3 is TGCAGTGCTAGAGAAGTAACAACGACTCAAGAGACCCAGTACTTC.

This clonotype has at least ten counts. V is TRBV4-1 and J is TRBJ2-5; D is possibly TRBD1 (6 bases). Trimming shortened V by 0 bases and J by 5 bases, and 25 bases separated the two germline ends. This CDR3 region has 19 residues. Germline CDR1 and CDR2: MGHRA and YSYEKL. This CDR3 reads CASSQDMSAGVFLRETQYF. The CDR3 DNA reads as TGCGCCAGCAGCCAAGATATGTCGGCAGGGGTGTTTTTGCGGGAGACCCAGTACTTC.

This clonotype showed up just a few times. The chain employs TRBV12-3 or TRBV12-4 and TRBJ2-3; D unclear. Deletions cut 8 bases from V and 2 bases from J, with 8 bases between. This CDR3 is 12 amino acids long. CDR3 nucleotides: TGTGCCAGCGGGCCGCCCACAGATACGCAGTATTTT. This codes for CASGPPTDTQYF.

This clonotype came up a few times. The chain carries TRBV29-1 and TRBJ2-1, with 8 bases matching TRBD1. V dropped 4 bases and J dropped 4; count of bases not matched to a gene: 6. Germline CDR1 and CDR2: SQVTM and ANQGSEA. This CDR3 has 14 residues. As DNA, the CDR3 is TGCAGCGTTGCCGGGACAGGAGATTACAATGAGCAGTTCTTC. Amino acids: CSVAGTGDYNEQFF.

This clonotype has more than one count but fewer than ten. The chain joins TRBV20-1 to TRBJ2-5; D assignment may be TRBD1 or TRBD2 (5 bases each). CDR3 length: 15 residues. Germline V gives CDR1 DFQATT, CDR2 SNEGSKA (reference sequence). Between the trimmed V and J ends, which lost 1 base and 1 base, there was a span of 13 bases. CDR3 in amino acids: CSARVGAASQETQYF. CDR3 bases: TGCAGTGCTAGAGTCGGGGCAGCCAGCCAAGAGACCCAGTACTTC.

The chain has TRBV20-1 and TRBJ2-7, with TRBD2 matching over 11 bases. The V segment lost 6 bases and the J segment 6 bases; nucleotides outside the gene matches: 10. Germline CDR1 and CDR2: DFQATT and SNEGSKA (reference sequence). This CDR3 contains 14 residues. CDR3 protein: CSAGTLAGVSEQYF. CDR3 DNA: TGCAGTGCGGGAACACTAGCGGGAGTTTCCGAGCAGTACTTC.

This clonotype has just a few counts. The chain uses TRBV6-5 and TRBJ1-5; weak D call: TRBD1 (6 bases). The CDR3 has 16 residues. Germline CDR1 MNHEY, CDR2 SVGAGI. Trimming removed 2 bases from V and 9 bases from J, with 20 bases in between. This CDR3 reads CASSYGPDSTQWPQHF. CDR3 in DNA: TGTGCCAGCAGTTACGGCCCGGACAGCACACAATGGCCCCAGCATTTT.

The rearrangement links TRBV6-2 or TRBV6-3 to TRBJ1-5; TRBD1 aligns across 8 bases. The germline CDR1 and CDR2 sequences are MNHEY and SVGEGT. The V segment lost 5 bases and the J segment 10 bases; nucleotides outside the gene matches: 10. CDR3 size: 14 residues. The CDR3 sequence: CASSDTGGGNPQHF. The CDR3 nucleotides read TGTGCCAGCAGTGATACAGGGGGTGGTAATCCCCAGCATTTT.

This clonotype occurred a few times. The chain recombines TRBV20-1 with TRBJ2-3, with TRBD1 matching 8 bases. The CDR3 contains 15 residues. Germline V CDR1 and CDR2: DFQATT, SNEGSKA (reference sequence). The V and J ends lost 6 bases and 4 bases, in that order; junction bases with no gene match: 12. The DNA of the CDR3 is TGCAGTGCAGAACCGGGACAGGAAGGTGCAGATACGCAGTATTTT. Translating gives CSAEPGQEGADTQYF.